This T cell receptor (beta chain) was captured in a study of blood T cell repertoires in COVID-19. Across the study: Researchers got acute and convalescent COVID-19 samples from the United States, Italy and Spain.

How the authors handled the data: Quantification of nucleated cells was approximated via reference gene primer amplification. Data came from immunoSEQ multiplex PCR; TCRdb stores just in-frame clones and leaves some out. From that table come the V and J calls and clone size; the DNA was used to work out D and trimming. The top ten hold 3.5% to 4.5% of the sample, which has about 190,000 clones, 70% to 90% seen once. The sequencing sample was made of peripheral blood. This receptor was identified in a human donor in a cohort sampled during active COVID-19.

In nucleotides, the CDR3 is TGTGCCATCAGTGAGCATATGGCCAGGGGAATAAAGGGCTACACCTTC. This gives the protein CAISEHMARGIKGYTF. The chain recombines TRBV10-3 with TRBJ1-2; perhaps TRBD1 as D (6 bases). The CDR3 sequence is 16 residues long. CDR1 and CDR2 from the germline V gene are ENHRY and SYGVKD. Deletions cut 2 bases from V and 8 bases from J, with 21 bases between.